These 10 T cell receptor beta chains were all obtained from the same sample, sequenced in a study of cytomegalovirus exposure and HLA in healthy donors. The primer mix had 60 Vbeta and 13 Jbeta primers. Repertoires were generated with immunoSEQ multiplex PCR, while TCRdb's copy carries only in-frame clones and drops some. The sample carries 160,000 or so clones, more than 65% recorded once. The sequenced sample consisted of PBMCs. The receptor source for this set is a woman between 50 and 59 years old in good health and CMV-seronegative.

This sequence joins TRBV4-2 and TRBJ1-6; TRBD1 might be the D (5 bases). The germline V and J ends were trimmed by 0 bases and 0 bases, with 21 bases remaining between them. This CDR3 has 21 amino acids. The germline CDR1 and CDR2 sequences are LGHNA and YNFKEQ. CDR3 protein: CASSQEGVGVPVSSYNSPLHF. The CDR3 DNA reads as TGTGCCAGCAGCCAAGAAGGGGTAGGGGTGCCTGTTAGCTCCTATAATTCACCCCTCCACTTT.

This clone showed up just once. This chain connects TRBV19 to TRBJ1-1; 7 bases match TRBD1. The CDR3 extends over 15 amino acids. V was clipped by 1 base and J by 1 base; unmatched bases: 3. Germline V gives CDR1 LNHDA, CDR2 SQIVND (reference sequence). The CDR3 DNA is TGTGCCAGTAGTATAGGACAGGGTGGGAACACTGAAGCTTTCTTT. It specifies CASSIGQGGNTEAFF.

The chain recombines TRBV29-1 with TRBJ2-7, with D perhaps TRBD1 (7 bases). The ends were cut back, 3 bases at V and 8 bases at J, with 29 bases in the middle. The CDR3 extends over 17 amino acids. Germline V gene lookup returns CDR1 SQVTM and CDR2 ANQGSEA. The CDR3 spells CSVEDGLGRTGGYKQYF. Written as DNA, the CDR3 is TGCAGCGTTGAGGATGGGTTAGGGAGGACAGGAGGTTACAAGCAGTACTTC.

In this sample, this clone turned up once. This sequence joins TRBV7-2 and TRBJ2-3; 7 bases are shared with TRBD2. The CDR3 consists of 17 residues. J was trimmed by 2 bases and V by 1 base; bases with no gene match: 9. Looked up from germline, CDR1 is SGHTA and CDR2 is FQGNSA. CDR3 DNA: TGTGCCAGCAGCTTAGTTTTCCTGGCGGGGGTCACAGATACGCAGTATTTT. This gives the protein CASSLVFLAGVTDTQYF.

V usage is TRBV25-1 and J usage is TRBJ2-1, with D possibly matching TRBD1 (5 bases). Per the germline V gene, CDR1 is MGHDK and CDR2 is SYGVNS. The CDR3 sequence is 17 residues long. Trimming removed 4 bases from V and 4 bases from J, with 20 bases in between. CDR3 region: CASSAPPGRATYNEQFF. In nucleotides, the CDR3 is TGTGCCAGCAGTGCCCCCCCCGGCAGGGCTACTTACAATGAGCAGTTCTTC.

The rearrangement joins TRBV5-1 to TRBJ2-1, with TRBD2 identical over 15 bases. The CDR3 runs 17 residues. V gave up 4 bases and J gave up 4 bases; unmatched junction bases: 6. Per germline, CDR1 SGHRS and CDR2 YFSETQ. CDR3 sequence (DNA): TGCGCCAGCAGCCAAGGGACTAGCGGGAGGTCGTACAATGAGCAGTTCTTC. As protein: CASSQGTSGRSYNEQFF. Looking up the rest from reference TRBV5-1 and TRBJ2-1 gives the full variable domain: KAGVTQTPRYLIKTRGQQVTLSCSPISGHRSVSWYQQTPGQGLQFLFEYFSETQRNKGNFPGRFSGRQFSNSRSEMNVSTLELGDSALYLCASSQGTSGRSYNEQFFGPGTRLTVL.

The chain couples TRBV28 to TRBJ2-3, with 11 bases fitting TRBD2. The CDR3 runs to 17 residues. Germline V gene sequence: CDR1 MDHEN, CDR2 SYDVKM. The V segment lost 5 bases and the J segment 4 bases; nucleotides outside the gene matches: 11. The CDR3 sequence is CASSTTKLAGDADTQYF. The DNA of the CDR3 is TGTGCCAGCAGTACAACCAAACTAGCGGGAGACGCAGATACGCAGTATTTT.

The chain carries TRBV5-1 and TRBJ2-7; perhaps TRBD2 as D (5 bases). V was trimmed by 1 base and J by 4 bases, leaving 15 bases between them. Germline V gene data show CDR1 as SGHRS and CDR2 as YFSETQ. The CDR3 is 15 amino acids. CDR3 coding DNA: TGCGCCAGCAGCTTGATGGCTGCCCGGGGATACGAGCAGTACTTC. It specifies CASSLMAARGYEQYF.

The rearrangement joins TRBV25-1 to TRBJ1-5; TRBD1 might be the D (6 bases). Per germline, CDR1 MGHDK and CDR2 SYGVNS. This CDR3 contains 18 residues. The V gene lost 3 bases and the J gene lost 1 base, with 19 bases spanning the gap. The CDR3 coding sequence is TGTGCCAGCAGTGAGGGCGTGGGTGGGGGGGGCAGCAATCAGCCCCAGCATTTT. Translating gives CASSEGVGGGGSNQPQHF. Filled out from reference TRBV25-1 and TRBJ1-5, the complete variable domain reads EADIYQTPRYLVIGTGKKITLECSQTMGHDKMYWYQQDPGMELHLIHYSYGVNSTEKGDLSSESTVSRIRTEHFPLTLESARPSHTSQYLCASSEGVGGGGSNQPQHFGDGTRLSIL.

The V and J genes are TRBV5-1 and TRBJ1-2; D possibly corresponds to TRBD1 (6 bases). V lost 3 bases, J lost 4 bases, and 13 bases lay in between. The CDR3 extends over 14 amino acids. Germline CDR1 and CDR2: SGHRS and YFSETQ. CDR3 in DNA: TGCGCCAGCAGCTACGGGGACACCACCTATGGCTACACCTTC. Amino acids: CASSYGDTTYGYTF.